The 27 T cell receptor beta chains in this list originate from one sample, sequenced in a study of response to subunit inactivated influenza vaccine. In TCRdb, the RT-PCR reads were re-called with MiXCR into one record per CDR3 protein. The sample yields 500,000 to 550,000 distinct CDR3 sequences, approximately 7.7% seen once. The sequences come from PBMCs from blood, collected roughly 24 months after vaccination. Receptors were obtained from a man aged 50 to 75 who received an inactivated influenza vaccine.

For the CDR3, the DNA is TGCAGCGTGGGTCGCTACGGGGACGAGCAGTACTTC. This gives the protein CSVGRYGDEQYF. The V call is TRBV29-1, the J call TRBJ2-7, with a weak D call TRBD2 (5 bases). Germline V lookup: CDR1 SQVTM, CDR2 ANQGSEA. Trimming stripped 6 bases from V and 5 bases from J, with 14 bases between. The CDR3 loop spans 12 amino acids.

This clonotype was recorded many times. The CDR3 sequence is CASSGGAYTEAFF. The CDR3 nucleotides read TGCGCCAGCAGCGGGGGGGCTTACACTGAAGCTTTCTTT. The genes are TRBV5-1 and TRBJ1-1; D might be TRBD1 (6 bases). The germline CDR1 and CDR2 sequences are SGHRS and YFSETQ. V lost 4 bases to trimming and J lost 3 bases, with 10 bases between them. This CDR3 region has 13 residues.

In its sample, this clonotype was seen a few times. The genes are TRBV7-8 and TRBJ2-7, with 8 bases identical to TRBD1. The CDR3 runs 15 residues. Unmatched junction bases numbered 10, after V lost 5 bases and J lost 4 bases. Germline V gene sequence: CDR1 SGHVS, CDR2 FQNEAQ. The CDR3 coding sequence is TGTGCCAGCAGCCCAGGGGGCGGACATTCGTACGAGCAGTACTTC. Translating gives CASSPGGGHSYEQYF.

The genes are TRBV6-1 and TRBJ2-2; D is ambiguous. The CDR3 is made up of 14 amino acids. Trimming took off 2 bases at V and 5 bases at J, with 9 bases between the two ends. The germline V gene has CDR1 MNHNS and CDR2 SASEGT. CDR3 amino acids: CASSEQVTTGELFF. The DNA for the CDR3 is TGTGCCAGCAGTGAACAGGTGACGACCGGGGAGCTGTTTTTT.

This clonotype was counted between two and nine times. The chain combines TRBV6-5 with TRBJ2-7; 10 bases align to TRBD1. The CDR3 has 14 amino acids. Germline loops: CDR1 MNHEY, CDR2 SVGAGI. After removal of 5 bases from V and 6 bases from J, the junction contained 7 bases not matched to a gene. CDR3 nucleotides: TGTGCCAGCAGTCACCGGGACAGGGGATTCGAGCAGTACTTC. Encoded protein: CASSHRDRGFEQYF.

This clonotype was seen a few times. The V gene is TRBV4-2, the J gene TRBJ1-5; possible D gene TRBD1, 5 bases. Trimming removed 0 bases from V and 2 bases from J, with 17 bases in between. This CDR3 is built from 18 residues. CDR1 and CDR2 (germline): LGHNA, YNFKEQ. CDR3 region: CASSQDPGAGRGNQPQHF. Written as DNA, the CDR3 is TGTGCCAGCAGCCAAGATCCCGGGGCAGGGAGAGGCAATCAGCCCCAGCATTTT.

The chain combines TRBV5-1 with TRBJ2-1; 11 bases are shared with TRBD2. This CDR3 contains 13 residues. V trimming: 3 bases; J trimming: 10 bases; junction bases outside the gene matches: 3. Germline-derived CDR1 and CDR2 are SGHRS and YFSETQ. CDR3 sequence: CASSSSSGGEQFF. The CDR3 DNA sequence: TGCGCCAGCAGCTCTTCTAGCGGGGGGGAGCAGTTCTTC. The whole variable domain, filled in from reference TRBV5-1 and TRBJ2-1, reads KAGVTQTPRYLIKTRGQQVTLSCSPISGHRSVSWYQQTPGQGLQFLFEYFSETQRNKGNFPGRFSGRQFSNSRSEMNVSTLELGDSALYLCASSSSSGGEQFFGPGTRLTVL.

This clonotype showed up many times. The chain employs TRBV28 and TRBJ2-3; D is possibly TRBD2 (7 bases). V lost 3 bases and J lost 2, with 30 bases in between. This CDR3 has 21 residues. Germline lookup yields CDR1 MDHEN and CDR2 SYDVKM. The CDR3 bases are TGTGCCAGCAGTTTGGGCCCTCAGAGGGGGGGTCCACAGACGTCCACAGATACGCAGTATTTT. Protein sequence: CASSLGPQRGGPQTSTDTQYF.

The V call is TRBV5-1, the J call TRBJ2-3; 10 bases line up with TRBD1. The CDR3 has 14 residues. CDR1 is SGHRS, CDR2 YFSETQ, per germline. Germline trimming cut 4 bases from V and 5 bases from J; bases unmatched to any gene: 4. This CDR3 is CASSDRGRRDTQYF. The CDR3 DNA is TGCGCCAGCAGCGACAGGGGGCGTAGAGATACGCAGTATTTT.

This sequence joins TRBV7-2 and TRBJ1-3; D ambiguous. The V and J ends lost 5 bases and 4 bases respectively, with 18 bases between them. Germline V CDR1 and CDR2: SGHTA, FQGNSA. The length of the CDR3 is 16 residues. CDR3 coding DNA: TGTGCCAGCAGCCCCCAGGTTGCCCGGGGAGGAAACACCATATATTTT. The encoded protein is CASSPQVARGGNTIYF. Filled out from reference TRBV7-2 and TRBJ1-3, the complete variable domain reads GAGVSQSPSNKVTEKGKDVELRCDPISGHTALYWYRQSLGQGLEFLIYFQGNSAPDKSGLPSDRFSAERTGGSVSTLTIQRTQQEDSAVYLCASSPQVARGGNTIYFGEGSWLTVV.

The chain uses TRBV5-6 and TRBJ2-7; 11 nucleotides agree with TRBD1. This CDR3 is built from 14 residues. V shed 4 bases, J shed 7 bases, and the junction held 7 bases outside the gene matches. Germline V CDR1 and CDR2: SGHDT, YYEEEE. CDR3 residues: CASSLQWDRGEQYF. CDR3 DNA: TGTGCCAGCAGCCTCCAGTGGGACAGGGGGGAGCAGTACTTC. The full variable domain, in which reference TRBV5-6 and TRBJ2-7 provide the parts outside the CDR3, is DAGVTQSPTHLIKTRGQQVTLRCSPKSGHDTVSWYQQALGQGPQFIFQYYEEEERQRGNFPDRFSGHQFPNYSSELNVNALLLGDSALYLCASSLQWDRGEQYFGPGTRLTVT.

The rearrangement uses TRBV20-1 and TRBJ2-2; tentative D call: TRBD2 (7 bases). This CDR3 contains 14 residues. Deletions cut 5 bases from V and 5 bases from J, with 15 bases between. Germline CDR1 and CDR2: DFQATT and SNEGSKA (reference sequence). CDR3 in amino acids: CSARYGGLTGELFF. In nucleotides, the CDR3 is TGCAGTGCTCGATACGGGGGGCTTACCGGGGAGCTGTTTTTT.

This clonotype was seen at least ten times. V gene TRBV7-9 combines with J gene TRBJ1-5; the match to TRBD1 covers 9 bases. V lost 4 bases and J lost 6; bases outside the gene matches: 10. The CDR3 is 16 residues long. Germline CDR1 reads SEHNR; CDR2 reads FQNEAQ (reference sequence). The CDR3 bases are TGTGCCAGCAGCTCTAGTGGGACAGGGATTCGTCAGCCCCAGCATTTT. Its protein is CASSSSGTGIRQPQHF.

This clonotype was observed a handful of times. V usage is TRBV5-6 and J usage is TRBJ2-3; D is perhaps TRBD1 (6 bases). V was pared by 0 bases and J by 4 bases, with 9 bases between. This CDR3 has 14 residues. The germline V gene has CDR1 SGHDT and CDR2 YYEEEE. CDR3 sequence (DNA): TGTGCCAGCAGCTTGGTCAGGGGTGCAGATACGCAGTATTTT. This encodes CASSLVRGADTQYF.

The chain is built from TRBV2 and TRBJ2-7, with a weak D call TRBD1 (6 bases). V dropped 4 bases and J dropped 9 bases, with 19 bases sitting between them. In germline, CDR1 is SNHLY, CDR2 FYNNEI. The CDR3 extends over 14 amino acids. The CDR3 protein is CASSAGHLGVGQYF. CDR3 in DNA: TGTGCCAGCAGTGCGGGACACCTTGGGGTTGGGCAGTACTTC.

This clonotype was seen ten or more times. The chain is built from TRBV12-3 or TRBV12-4 and TRBJ1-3; maybe TRBD1 (5 bases). The CDR3 totals 12 residues. Between the trimmed V and J ends, which lost 6 bases and 2 bases, there was a span of 5 bases. The CDR3 DNA reads TGTGCCAGCAGACAGGCTGGAAACACCATATATTTT. It specifies CASRQAGNTIYF.

This clonotype came up many times. The chain is built from TRBV6-2 or TRBV6-3 and TRBJ2-1; D gene unclear. Germline CDR1 MNHEY, CDR2 SVGEGT. Trimming removed 0 bases from V and 10 bases from J, with 7 bases in between. The CDR3 covers 12 residues. The CDR3, as DNA: TGTGCCAGCAGTTACTCGGGCAGGGAGCAGTTCTTC. Encoded protein: CASSYSGREQFF.

This clonotype came up many times. The chain combines TRBV20-1 with TRBJ2-7; D perhaps matches TRBD2 (5 bases). CDR1 and CDR2 (germline): DFQATT, SNEGSKA (reference sequence). Trimming shortened V by 4 bases and J by 0 bases, and 13 bases separated the two germline ends. The CDR3 has 14 residues. This CDR3 is CSATDVRDSYEQYF. CDR3 sequence (DNA): TGCAGTGCTACGGACGTCCGGGACTCCTACGAGCAGTACTTC.

This sequence joins TRBV20-1 and TRBJ2-2; D is undetermined. The V and J ends lost 0 bases and 1 base respectively, with 6 bases between them. Germline CDR1 and CDR2: DFQATT and SNEGSKA (reference sequence). The CDR3 is 14 amino acids. CDR3 amino acids: CSARETLNTGELFF. For the CDR3, the DNA is TGCAGTGCTAGAGAGACACTGAACACCGGGGAGCTGTTTTTT.

This rearrangement joins TRBV18 to TRBJ2-1; 10 nucleotides match TRBD2. This CDR3 is 15 amino acids long. Germline lookup yields CDR1 KGHSH and CDR2 LQKENI. Losses at the gene ends were 5 bases for V and 7 bases for J; bases not matched to a gene: 8. DNA of the CDR3: TGTGCCAGCTCATCTGAGCGGGAGGGCCCGAATGAGCAGTTCTTC. Translated: CASSSEREGPNEQFF.

With respect to this clonotype: At one of its ends the junction is not consistent with the germline gene, which may arise from a read error. The chain couples TRBV4-2 to TRBJ2-1, with D perhaps assigned TRBD1 or TRBD2 (6 bases each). Germline-derived CDR1 and CDR2 are LGHNA and YNFKEQ. The CDR3 runs 14 residues. CDR3 nucleotide sequence: TGTGCCAGCAGCCCCGAGGGGGGCTTGAATGTGCAGTTCTTC. This codes for CASSPEGGLNVQFF.

This clonotype was detected a few times. The rearrangement uses TRBV6-6 and TRBJ1-2, with a tentative D call TRBD1 (6 bases). This CDR3 region has 13 residues. V lost 6 bases, J lost 7 bases, and 15 bases lay in between. CDR1 is MNHNY, CDR2 SVGAGI, per germline (reference sequence). As DNA, the CDR3 is TGTGCCAGCAGCCCCACAGGGCAGCGTGGCTACACCTTC. This encodes CASSPTGQRGYTF.

The V gene is TRBV5-1, the J gene TRBJ1-2, with TRBD1 as a possible D gene (6 bases). V lost 4 bases, J lost 6 bases, and 19 bases lay in between. The CDR3 contains 15 residues. Germline V gene sequence: CDR1 SGHRS, CDR2 YFSETQ. The CDR3 DNA reads as TGCGCCAGCAGCCCCGGACAGCCCCGAGGGGATGGCTACACCTTC. This codes for CASSPGQPRGDGYTF.

The chain carries TRBV7-2 and TRBJ2-5; 8 bases align to TRBD2. The CDR3 totals 14 residues. The trim removed 3 bases at V and 5 bases at J, leaving 5 bases unmatched. Per the germline V gene, CDR1 is SGHTA and CDR2 is FQGNSA. The CDR3: CASSFSTGGETQYF. The CDR3 DNA reads TGTGCCAGCAGCTTTAGTACGGGGGGGGAGACCCAGTACTTC.

Only a few counts were recorded for this clonotype. The chain employs TRBV7-9 and TRBJ2-7; 9 positions match TRBD2. Germline V lookup: CDR1 SEHNR, CDR2 FQNEAQ (reference sequence). This CDR3 contains 14 residues. Trimming cost V 3 bases and J 4 bases; bases outside gene matches: 4. CDR3 in amino acids: CASSFVTSGYEQYF. In nucleotides, the CDR3 is TGTGCCAGCAGCTTTGTTACTAGCGGGTACGAGCAGTACTTC.

The chain joins TRBV15 to TRBJ2-7, with no clear D. Germline V gene sequence: CDR1 LNHNV, CDR2 YYDKDF (reference sequence). This CDR3 contains 15 residues. Trimming took 0 bases from V and 1 from J, leaving 10 bases between them. The CDR3 bases are TGTGCCACCAGCAGAGAGTCACACTATTCCTACGAGCAGTACTTC. Translated: CATSRESHYSYEQYF.

The J gene is TRBJ2-2, the V gene TRBV7-2, with D perhaps matching TRBD2 (5 bases). Germline loops: CDR1 SGHTA, CDR2 FQGNSA. The ends were cut back, 4 bases at V and 7 bases at J, with 16 bases in the middle. This CDR3 spans 15 amino acids. DNA for the CDR3: TGTGCCAGCAGCTCCTCTAGCTTTGACATCGGGGAGCTGTTTTTT. Translated: CASSSSSFDIGELFF. Full variable domain (missing parts from reference TRBV7-2 and TRBJ2-2): GAGVSQSPSNKVTEKGKDVELRCDPISGHTALYWYRQSLGQGLEFLIYFQGNSAPDKSGLPSDRFSAERTGGSVSTLTIQRTQQEDSAVYLCASSSSSFDIGELFFGEGSRLTVL.